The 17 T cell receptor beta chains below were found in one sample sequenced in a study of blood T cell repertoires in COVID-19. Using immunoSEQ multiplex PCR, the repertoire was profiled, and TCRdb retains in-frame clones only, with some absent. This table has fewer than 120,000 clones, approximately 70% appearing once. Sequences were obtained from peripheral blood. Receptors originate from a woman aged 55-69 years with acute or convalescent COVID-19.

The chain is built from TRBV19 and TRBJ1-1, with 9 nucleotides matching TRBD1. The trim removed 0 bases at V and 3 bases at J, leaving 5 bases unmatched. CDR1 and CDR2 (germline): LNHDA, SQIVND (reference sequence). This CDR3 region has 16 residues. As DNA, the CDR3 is TGTGCCAGTAGTATAGATCCCACAGGGGGCCACACTGAAGCTTTCTTT. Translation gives CASSIDPTGGHTEAFF.

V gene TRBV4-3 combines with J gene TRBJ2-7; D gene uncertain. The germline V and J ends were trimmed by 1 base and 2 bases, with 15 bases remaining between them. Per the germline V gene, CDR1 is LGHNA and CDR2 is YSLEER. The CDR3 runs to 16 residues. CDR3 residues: CASSQVRHLRTYEQYF. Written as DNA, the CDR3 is TGCGCCAGCAGCCAAGTCAGGCACCTTAGAACCTACGAGCAGTACTTC.

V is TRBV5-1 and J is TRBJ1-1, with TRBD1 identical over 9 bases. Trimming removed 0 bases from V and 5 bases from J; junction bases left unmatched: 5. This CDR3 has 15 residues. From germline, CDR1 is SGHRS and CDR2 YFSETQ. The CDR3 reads CASSLAPDRGTEAFF. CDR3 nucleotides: TGCGCCAGCAGCTTGGCTCCGGACAGGGGTACTGAAGCTTTCTTT.

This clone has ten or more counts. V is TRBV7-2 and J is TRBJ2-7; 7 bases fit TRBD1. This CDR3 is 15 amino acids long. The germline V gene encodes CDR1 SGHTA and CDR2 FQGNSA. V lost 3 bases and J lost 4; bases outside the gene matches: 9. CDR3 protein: CASSLAGTVGYEQYF. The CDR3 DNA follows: TGTGCCAGCAGCTTGGCCGGGACAGTCGGATACGAGCAGTACTTC.

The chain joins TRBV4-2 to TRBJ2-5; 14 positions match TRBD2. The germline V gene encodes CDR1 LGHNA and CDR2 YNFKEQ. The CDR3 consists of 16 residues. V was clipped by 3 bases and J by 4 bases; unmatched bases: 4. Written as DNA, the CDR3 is TGTGCCAGCAGCCAGACTAGCGGGGGGGCCTCAGAGACCCAGTACTTC. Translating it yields CASSQTSGGASETQYF.

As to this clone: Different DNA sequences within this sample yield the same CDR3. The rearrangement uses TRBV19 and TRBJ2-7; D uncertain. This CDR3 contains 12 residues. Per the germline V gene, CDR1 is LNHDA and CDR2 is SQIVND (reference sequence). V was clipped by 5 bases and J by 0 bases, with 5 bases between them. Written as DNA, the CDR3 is TGTGCCAGTAGTGAGAGCTCCTACGAGCAGTACTTC. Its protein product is CASSESSYEQYF.

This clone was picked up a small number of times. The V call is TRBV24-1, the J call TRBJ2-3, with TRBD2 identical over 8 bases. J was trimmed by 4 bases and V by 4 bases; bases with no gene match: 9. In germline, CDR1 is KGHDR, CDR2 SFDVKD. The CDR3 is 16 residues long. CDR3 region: CATSDPSSGGPDTQYF. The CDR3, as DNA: TGTGCCACCAGTGACCCATCAAGCGGGGGACCAGATACGCAGTATTTT.

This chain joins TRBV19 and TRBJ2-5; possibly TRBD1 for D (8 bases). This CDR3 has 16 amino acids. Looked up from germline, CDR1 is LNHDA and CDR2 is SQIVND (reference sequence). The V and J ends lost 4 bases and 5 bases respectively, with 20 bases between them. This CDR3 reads CASSTRQGRARETQYF. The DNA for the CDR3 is TGTGCCAGTAGTACCCGACAGGGGAGGGCTCGGGAGACCCAGTACTTC.

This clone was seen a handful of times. In DNA form, the CDR3 reads TGTGCCAGCAGCACCCGGCCAAATAGCCACAATGAGCAGTTCTTC. It yields the protein CASSTRPNSHNEQFF. V and J are TRBV5-6 and TRBJ2-1; D gene uncertain. The germline V gene encodes CDR1 SGHDT and CDR2 YYEEEE. Trimming took off 4 bases at V and 5 bases at J, with 16 bases between the two ends. The CDR3 runs 15 residues.

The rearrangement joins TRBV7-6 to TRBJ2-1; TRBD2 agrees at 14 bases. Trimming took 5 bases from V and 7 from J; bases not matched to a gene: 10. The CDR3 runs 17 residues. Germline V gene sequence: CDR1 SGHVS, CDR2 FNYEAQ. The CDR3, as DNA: TGTGCCAGCAGCACGACTAGCGGGGGGGCTTTAGGTAATGAGCAGTTCTTC. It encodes CASSTTSGGALGNEQFF.

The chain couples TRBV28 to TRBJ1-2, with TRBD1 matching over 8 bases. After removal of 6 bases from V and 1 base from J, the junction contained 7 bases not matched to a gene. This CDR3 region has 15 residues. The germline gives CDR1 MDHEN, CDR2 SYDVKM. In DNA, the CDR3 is TGTGCCAGCAGCCACGACAGGGGCGTTAACTATGGCTACACCTTC. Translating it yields CASSHDRGVNYGYTF.

CDR3 amino acids: CASSFGQVNTGELFF. The CDR3 DNA sequence: TGTGCCAGCAGCTTCGGACAGGTGAACACCGGGGAGCTGTTTTTT. The V gene is TRBV7-3, the J gene TRBJ2-2; 7 nucleotides line up with TRBD1. CDR3 length: 15 residues. Germline CDR1 is SGHTA and CDR2 is FQGTGA. The V segment lost 3 bases and the J segment 1 base; nucleotides outside the gene matches: 2.

The DNA for the CDR3 is TGTGCCAGCAGCTTAGCTCGTATCACAGATACGCAGTATTTT. This gives the protein CASSLARITDTQYF. The chain couples TRBV7-2 to TRBJ2-3, with D uncertain. Germline V gene sequence: CDR1 SGHTA, CDR2 FQGNSA. V lost 0 bases to trimming and J lost 2 bases, with 6 bases between them. The CDR3 covers 14 residues.

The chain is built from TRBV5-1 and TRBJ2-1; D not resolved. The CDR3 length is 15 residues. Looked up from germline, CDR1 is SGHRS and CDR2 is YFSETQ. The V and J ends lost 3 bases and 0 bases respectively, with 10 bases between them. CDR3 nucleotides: TGCGCCAGCAGCTCCACGGAGAGCTCCTACAATGAGCAGTTCTTC. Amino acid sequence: CASSSTESSYNEQFF.

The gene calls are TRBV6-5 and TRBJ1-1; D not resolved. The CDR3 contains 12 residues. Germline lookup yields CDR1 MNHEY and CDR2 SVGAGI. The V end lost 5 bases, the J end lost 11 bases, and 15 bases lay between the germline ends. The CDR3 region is CASSTTESGAFF. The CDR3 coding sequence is TGTGCCAGCAGTACCACGGAGAGTGGCGCTTTCTTT.

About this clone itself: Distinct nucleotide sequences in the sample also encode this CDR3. CDR3 protein: CAWSGLNTEAFF. CDR3 DNA sequence: TGTGCCTGGAGTGGTCTAAACACTGAAGCTTTCTTT. The chain employs TRBV30 and TRBJ1-1; D uncertain. CDR3 length: 12 residues. V was pared by 1 base and J by 2 bases, with 5 bases between. Looked up from germline, CDR1 is GTSNPN and CDR2 is SVGIG (reference sequence).

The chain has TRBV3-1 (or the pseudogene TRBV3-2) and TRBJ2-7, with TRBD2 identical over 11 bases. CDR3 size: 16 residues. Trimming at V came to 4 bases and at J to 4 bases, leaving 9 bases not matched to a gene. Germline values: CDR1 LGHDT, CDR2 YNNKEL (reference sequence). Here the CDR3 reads CASSPQMVAGGYEQYF. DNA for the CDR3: TGTGCCAGCAGCCCCCAAATGGTAGCGGGGGGGTACGAGCAGTACTTC.